The clone carrying this T cell receptor (beta chain) was observed many times. Its matching antigen is unknown. At residue 10, the TCRdb protein departs from the DNA translation, so the protein shown here was derived from the DNA itself. Gene names are the mouse ones. The read terminates 3 residues ahead of where the CDR3 ends, so the germline J gene completes it. Per the germline V gene, CDR1 is NNHDY and CDR2 is SYVADS. The junction had 6 bases not matched to a gene; V was cut back by 7 bases and J by 8 bases. This CDR3 is built from 13 residues. This specimen belongs to a study of CD8+ T cells in alopecia areata. For the study at large: Each recipient was a roughly 7-11-week-old female C3H/HeJ mouse given skin from a roughly 6-13-month-old C3H/HeJ donor with spontaneous alopecia. Regarding the study as a whole: Sequencing of scalp samples also includes resident alphabeta T cells from normal skin. Affected lesional scalp, above all in alopecia totalis/universalis, was more clonal than normal scalp. Patients displayed less clarity in TCR sharing than mice, a finding possibly related to HLA.

Reverse transcription of extracted RNA yielded cDNA, which provided the sequencing template. Assay used: immunoSEQ multiplex PCR; TCRdb lists only in-frame clones, some missing. The sample offers around 3,200 clones and no singletons, the top ten holding approximately 40%. The chain has TRBV13-3 and TRBJ1-3; 10 bases are a match to TRBD1. This clonotype was obtained from a C3H/HeJ mouse with alopecia areata. For this strain, the MHC haplotype corresponds to H2-k. Sequencing was carried out using lesional skin. The DNA read from the CDR3 is TGTGCCAGCTGGAGGACAGGGGGACATACG. Its translation is CASWRTGGHT. The CDR3 reads in full as CASWRTGGHTLYF.